This is a list of T cell receptor beta chains from one sample in a study of blood T cell repertoires in COVID-19. TCRdb keeps only in-frame clones here, not all; method: immunoSEQ multiplex PCR. The sample yields about 75,000 clones, 75% to 90% seen once. Sequenced sample: peripheral blood. The origin of the receptors is a human donor in a cohort sampled during active COVID-19. Both conserved end residues are part of each CDR3. A D gene is named only where the DNA matches it firmly. Size is omitted from some rows. Given values are once, few, many or a class for expanded clones.

d_gene,j_gene,v_gene,abundance,CDR3nt,CDR3aa
TRBD1,TRBJ1-1,TRBV10-3,NA,TGTGCCATCAGAAAGGACAGGGGTGAAGCTTTCTTT,CAIRKDRGEAFF
NA,TRBJ2-1,TRBV7-8,NA,TGTGCCAGCAGCTTAGACCCCCAGAACAATGAGCAGTTCTTC,CASSLDPQNNEQFF
NA,TRBJ1-3,TRBV5-6,NA,TGTGCCAGCAGCTTGTCAGGCTCGGAGGATTTT,CASSLSGSEDF
TRBD1,TRBJ1-4,TRBV6-6,NA,TGTGCCAGCAGTTACTCCGGACAGGGTGGCGAAAAACTGTTTTTT,CASSYSGQGGEKLFF
NA,TRBJ1-1,TRBV5-4,NA,TGTGCCAGCAGCTCCGTAGGGGGGAACACTGAAGCTTTCTTT,CASSSVGGNTEAFF
NA,TRBJ1-1,TRBV19,NA,TGTGCCAGTAGTATGGGGGCCCAGAACACTGAAGCTTTCTTT,CASSMGAQNTEAFF
NA,TRBJ2-7,TRBV3-1/TRBV3-2,once,TGTGCCAGCAGCCAAGAACAGTTTTCCGAGCAGTACTTC,CASSQEQFSEQYF
NA,TRBJ1-4,TRBV6-5,NA,TGTGCCAGCAGATCAGGGACTTCAACTAATGAAAAACTGTTTTTT,CASRSGTSTNEKLFF
NA,TRBJ1-5,TRBV10-3,NA,TGTGCCATCAGTGACACTGGGGCACGACAGCCCCAGCATTTT,CAISDTGARQPQHF
NA,TRBJ2-1,TRBV13,NA,TGTGCCAGCTCCTTAGGCAGGGACAATGAGCAGTTCTTC,CASSLGRDNEQFF
NA,TRBJ1-1,TRBV27,NA,TGTGCCAGCGCCAGCGGCAGGAACACTGAAGCTTTCTTT,CASASGRNTEAFF
TRBD1,TRBJ2-3,TRBV7-7,NA,TGTGCCAGCAGCCGAACAGGGGGAACAGATACGCAGTATTTT,CASSRTGGTDTQYF
TRBD2,TRBJ2-4,TRBV6-2/TRBV6-3,NA,TGTGCCAGCAGCCTCCGCGGGGAGGGGGCCAAAAACATTCAGTACTTC,CASSLRGEGAKNIQYF
TRBD2,TRBJ2-1,TRBV7-9,NA,TGTGCCAGCAGCTTAGGGACTAGCGGGGGCCCAGGGGATGAGCAGTTCTTC,CASSLGTSGGPGDEQFF
NA,TRBJ1-2,TRBV7-3,NA,TGTGCCAGCAGCTTAAATACAGCCGGGGGATTTTCCGGCTACACCTTC,CASSLNTAGGFSGYTF
TRBD1,TRBJ1-1,TRBV18,NA,TGTGCCAGCTCACCGCAGACAGGGACGGACACTGAAGCTTTCTTT,CASSPQTGTDTEAFF
TRBD2,TRBJ2-1,TRBV19,NA,TGTGCCAGTAGTATCAGACTAGCGGGAGTCAATGAGCAGTTCTTC,CASSIRLAGVNEQFF
NA,TRBJ2-1,TRBV21-1,NA,TGTGCCAGCAGCCCCCCAACTAGCGGGAGTTCCAATGAGCAGTTCTTC,CASSPPTSGSSNEQFF
TRBD2,TRBJ2-1,TRBV6-4,NA,TGTGCCAGCAGTAGACTAGCGGGAGGCAATGAGCAGTTCTTC,CASSRLAGGNEQFF
NA,TRBJ1-5,TRBV28,NA,TGTGCCAGCAGCCGCGTTATCAGCGGTAGCAATCAGCCCCAGCATTTT,CASSRVISGSNQPQHF
TRBD2,TRBJ2-3,TRBV6-2/TRBV6-3,NA,TGTGCCAGCAGTTACTCTACCAGCGGGAGGGCGGTCTACTGGGGCACAGATACGCAGTATTTT,CASSYSTSGRAVYWGTDTQYF
TRBD1,TRBJ1-2,TRBV3-1/TRBV3-2,NA,TGTGCCAGCAGCTCGAGGGGGCCAGGTGGCTATGGCTACACCTTC,CASSSRGPGGYGYTF